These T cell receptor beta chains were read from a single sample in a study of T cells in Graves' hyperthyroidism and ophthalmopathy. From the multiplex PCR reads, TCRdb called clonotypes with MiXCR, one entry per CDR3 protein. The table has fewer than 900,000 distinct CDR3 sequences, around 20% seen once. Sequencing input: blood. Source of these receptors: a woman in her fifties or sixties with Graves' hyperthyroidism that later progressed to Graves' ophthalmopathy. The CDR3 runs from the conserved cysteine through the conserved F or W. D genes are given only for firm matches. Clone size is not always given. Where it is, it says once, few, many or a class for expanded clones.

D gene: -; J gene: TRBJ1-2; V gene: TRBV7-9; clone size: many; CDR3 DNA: TGTGCCAGCAGCCCTATGAACAGTTTCCCTCATGGCTACACCTTC; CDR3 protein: CASSPMNSFPHGYTF
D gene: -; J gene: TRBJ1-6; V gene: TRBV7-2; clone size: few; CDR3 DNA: TGTGCCAGCAGCTTAGGGGGCTCGAGGAATTCACCCCTCCACTTT; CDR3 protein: CASSLGGSRNSPLHF
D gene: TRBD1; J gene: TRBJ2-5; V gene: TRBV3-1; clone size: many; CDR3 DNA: TGTGCCAGCAGCCAACACGGGACAGCAGAGACCCAGTACTTC; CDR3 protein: CASSQHGTAETQYF
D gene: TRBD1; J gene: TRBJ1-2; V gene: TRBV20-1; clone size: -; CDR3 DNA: TGCAGTGCTAGAGAGGGGGCCCTCGGGACAGGGAATGGCTACACCTTC; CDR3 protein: CSAREGALGTGNGYTF
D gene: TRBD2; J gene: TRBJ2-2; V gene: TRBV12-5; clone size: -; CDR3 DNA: TGTGCTAGTGGTTCGAAGCCGGGACTAGCGGGGACCGGGGAGCTGTTTTTT; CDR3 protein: CASGSKPGLAGTGELFF
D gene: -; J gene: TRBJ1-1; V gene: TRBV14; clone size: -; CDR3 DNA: TGTGCCAGCAGCCAAGGTTCTCTGTGGGGGTCTTTCTTT; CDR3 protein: CASSQGSLWGSFF
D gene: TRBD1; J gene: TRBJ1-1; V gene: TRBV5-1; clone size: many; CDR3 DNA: TGCGCCAGCAGCTTGACCGGACAGGGGACGAACACTGAAGCTTTCTTT; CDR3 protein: CASSLTGQGTNTEAFF
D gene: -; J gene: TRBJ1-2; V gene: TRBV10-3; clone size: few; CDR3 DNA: TGTGCCATCCGACTTGGGGACGGCTACACCTTC; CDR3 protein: CAIRLGDGYTF
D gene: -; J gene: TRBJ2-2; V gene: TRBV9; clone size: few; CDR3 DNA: TGTGCCAGCAGCGGACTTGTCCCAGGCACCGGGGAGCTGTTTTTT; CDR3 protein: CASSGLVPGTGELFF
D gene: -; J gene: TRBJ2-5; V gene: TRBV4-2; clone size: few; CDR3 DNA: TGTGCCAGCAGCCAAGAGATGTCTGAGCGGCAAGAGACCCAGTACTTC; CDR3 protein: CASSQEMSERQETQYF
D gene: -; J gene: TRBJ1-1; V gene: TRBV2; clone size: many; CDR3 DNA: TGTGCCAGCTCAGAGGGAGTGCTGGGGGTTCCTGAAGCTTTCTTT; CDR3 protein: CASSEGVLGVPEAFF
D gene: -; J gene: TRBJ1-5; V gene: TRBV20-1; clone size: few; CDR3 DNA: TGCAGTGCTAGTCCCGGACGAAACCTTGGGCCCCAGCATTTT; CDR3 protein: CSASPGRNLGPQHF
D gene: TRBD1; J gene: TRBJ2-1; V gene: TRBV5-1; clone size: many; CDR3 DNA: TGCGCCAGCAGCATGCCGGGACAGGGGGTTTATGATGAGCAGTTCTTC; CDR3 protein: CASSMPGQGVYDEQFF
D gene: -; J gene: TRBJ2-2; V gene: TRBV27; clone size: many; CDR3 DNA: TGTGCCAGCAGTTGGAACCCAGGGACCAACGGGGAGCTGTTTTTT; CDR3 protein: CASSWNPGTNGELFF
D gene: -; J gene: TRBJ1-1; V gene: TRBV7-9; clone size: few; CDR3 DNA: TGTGCCAGCAGACCCGTTCTAGACGAAGCTTTCTTT; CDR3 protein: CASRPVLDEAFF
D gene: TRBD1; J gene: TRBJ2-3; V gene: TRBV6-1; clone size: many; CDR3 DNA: TGTGCCAGCAGTGACGGGACAGGCACCTTGGGAGATACGCAGTATTTT; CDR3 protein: CASSDGTGTLGDTQYF
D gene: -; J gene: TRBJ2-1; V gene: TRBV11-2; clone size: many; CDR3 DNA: TGTGCCAGCAGCTACTCCCCCGACAGGAGCTCCTACAATGAGCAGTTCTTC; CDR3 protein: CASSYSPDRSSYNEQFF
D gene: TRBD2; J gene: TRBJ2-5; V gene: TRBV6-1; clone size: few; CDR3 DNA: TGTGCCAGCAGTGACCCGGGACTAGCGGGGATGGAGACCCAGTACTTC; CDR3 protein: CASSDPGLAGMETQYF
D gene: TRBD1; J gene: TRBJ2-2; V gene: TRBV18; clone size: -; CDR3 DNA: TGTGCCAGCTCACCCCCAGGGGGAAACACCGGGGAGCTGTTTTTT; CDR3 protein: CASSPPGGNTGELFF